Following are 7 T cell receptor beta chains from one sample sequenced in a study of CD8 T cells in ankylosing spondylitis. TCRdb recomputed calls from the 5' RACE reads with MiXCR, one row per CDR3 protein. The repertoire includes 340,000 or so distinct CDR3 sequences, approximately 15% of them detected once, and about 1% sits in the top ten. Sequencing was carried out using blood, either unsorted or a sorted T cell fraction (not recorded which). These TCRs come from a male donor with ankylosing spondylitis or in good health (not recorded which).

This clonotype was seen a few times. The CDR3 spells CASSEGPSETDTQYF. The CDR3 bases are TGTGCCAGCAGTGAAGGGCCTAGCGAGACAGATACGCAGTATTTT. The rearrangement joins TRBV6-1 to TRBJ2-3; perhaps TRBD2 as D (6 bases). The ends were cut back, 1 base at V and 3 bases at J, with 11 bases in the middle. The germline V gene has CDR1 MNHNS and CDR2 SASEGT. The CDR3 has 15 residues.

This clonotype was seen repeatedly, ten times or more. This chain joins TRBV5-1 and TRBJ1-1, with D unresolved. V lost 4 bases and J lost 1, with 11 bases in between. Germline loops: CDR1 SGHRS, CDR2 YFSETQ. CDR3 size: 14 residues. CDR3 in amino acids: CASSPREGNTEAFF. In DNA, the CDR3 is TGCGCCAGCAGCCCCCGGGAGGGGAACACTGAAGCTTTCTTT.

This chain joins TRBV6-2 or TRBV6-3 and TRBJ2-2; D tentatively reads TRBD1 or TRBD2 (5 bases each). V dropped 6 bases and J dropped 5 bases, with 16 bases sitting between them. This CDR3 contains 15 residues. Germline assignment: CDR1 MNHEY and CDR2 SVGEGT. The CDR3 region is CASSTQGRGTGELFF. CDR3 bases: TGTGCCAGCAGCACCCAGGGTCGAGGGACCGGGGAGCTGTTTTTT.

This chain joins TRBV20-1 and TRBJ2-1; 7 bases agree with TRBD1. Trimming cost V 0 bases and J 7 bases; bases outside gene matches: 9. Germline V CDR1 and CDR2: DFQATT, SNEGSKA (reference sequence). The CDR3 extends over 15 amino acids. This CDR3 reads CSARDKTGPWNEQFF. CDR3 in DNA: TGCAGTGCTAGAGATAAGACAGGGCCTTGGAATGAGCAGTTCTTC.

The gene calls are TRBV30 and TRBJ2-2; D possibly corresponds to TRBD1 (5 bases). The V end lost 0 bases, the J end lost 8 bases, and 16 bases lay between the germline ends. This CDR3 has 15 amino acids. The germline CDR1 and CDR2 sequences are GTSNPN and SVGIG (reference sequence). CDR3 amino acids: CAWSVPRQSVGELFF. In DNA form, the CDR3 reads TGTGCCTGGAGTGTGCCTCGACAGAGCGTAGGGGAGCTGTTTTTT. The full variable domain, in which reference TRBV30 and TRBJ2-2 provide the parts outside the CDR3, is SQTIHQWPATLVQPVGSPLSLECTVEGTSNPNLYWYRQAAGRGLQLLFYSVGIGQISSEVPQNLSASRPQDRQFILSSKKLLLSDSGFYLCAWSVPRQSVGELFFGEGSRLTVL.

The rearrangement uses TRBV6-1 and TRBJ1-3; D ambiguous. From germline, CDR1 is MNHNS and CDR2 SASEGT. This CDR3 has 15 amino acids. The V gene lost 7 bases and the J gene lost 4 bases, with 17 bases spanning the gap. The CDR3 nucleotides read TGTGCCAGCACCGGAAGGGAGTGGAAAGGAAACACCATATATTTT. Translated: CASTGREWKGNTIYF.

The table lists this clonotype with a few counts. This rearrangement joins TRBV6-1 to TRBJ2-2; D may be TRBD1 (6 bases). This CDR3 spans 15 amino acids. Trimming cost V 7 bases and J 1 base, with 13 bases left between them. The germline CDR1 and CDR2 sequences are MNHNS and SASEGT. The CDR3 spells CASIGNRVNTGELFF. The CDR3 region has the DNA TGTGCCAGCATCGGAAACAGGGTGAACACCGGGGAGCTGTTTTTT.